This T cell receptor (beta chain) appears in the sequencing data of a study of T cells in narcolepsy. Sequencing used immunoSEQ multiplex PCR; TCRdb keeps in-frame clones, though not all of them. The data hold approximately 30,000 clones, with 75% to 80% observed a single time. From germline, CDR1 is KGHSH and CDR2 LQKENI. J gave up 2 bases and V 1 base, and 2 bases lay outside the gene matches. The CDR3 consists of 15 residues. The study's findings and limits: HCRT-specific and TRIB2-specific autoreactive clonotypes appeared among same-patient CSF and blood CD4+ clonotypes.

To note about this clone: Its target is unknown.

The sample consisted of CD45RA- memory CD4+ T cells from PBMCs. The TCR sequence derives from a human donor with narcolepsy. The genes are TRBV18 and TRBJ2-5, with 9 nucleotides matching TRBD2. The CDR3 bases are TGTGCCAGCTCACCACAGACTAGCGGACAAGAGACCCAGTACTTC. It encodes CASSPQTSGQETQYF.